This paragraph reports one T cell receptor (beta chain). The antigen remains unidentified. TCRdb processed the 5' RACE reads anew with MiXCR; each CDR3 protein has one entry. The data hold 150,000 to 200,000 distinct CDR3 sequences, with about 13% observed a single time. This sample is drawn from a study of CD8 T cells in ankylosing spondylitis. Notes on the study in general: Characteristic of ankylosing spondylitis blood, it appeared, was a TCR beta motif comprising fewer than 10 highly homologous variants. Clones tied to disease were said to be significantly enriched in matched ankylosing spondylitis synovial fluid. Within peripheral blood, clones linked to disease were CD8+ and relatively rare. Past studies reported some motif variants in reactive arthritis synovial fluid and blood.

J was trimmed by 7 bases and V by 5 bases; bases with no gene match: 4. Germline V lookup: CDR1 MNHEY, CDR2 SMNVEV (reference sequence). This CDR3 spans 15 amino acids. The chain has TRBV27 and TRBJ2-1; 14 bases agree with TRBD2. This receptor was obtained from a male donor with ankylosing spondylitis or in good health (not recorded which). Material: blood, either unsorted or a sorted T cell fraction (not recorded which). DNA of the CDR3: TGTGCCAGCAGTCCGGGACTAGCGGGGGTGAATGAGCAGTTCTTC. Residues: CASSPGLAGVNEQFF.